This T cell receptor beta chain was sequenced for a study of blood T cell repertoires in COVID-19. Study summary: The United States, Italy and Spain were the sources of the acute and convalescent COVID-19 samples. The cDNA or gDNA used as material had been derived from T cells, B-cell-depleted T cells, or PBMCs.

The V and J ends lost 3 bases and 1 base respectively, with 9 bases between them. Germline values: CDR1 SGHAT, CDR2 FQNNGV. This CDR3 has 14 amino acids. Under the authors' procedure: Amplification of reference gene primers was used by the study to estimate nucleated cell counts. Sequenced by immunoSEQ multiplex PCR; TCRdb stores in-frame clones only, minus some. The DNA gave D and trimming, while V, J and clone size come from that table. This sample has roughly 180,000 clones, with roughly 80% found just once. Categorization into cohorts depended on clinical history that participants reported. The rearrangement uses TRBV11-2 and TRBJ1-1; D is unresolved. Material for sequencing was PBMCs or T cells enriched from blood (not recorded which). The clonotype comes from a man aged 55 to 70 who had been exposed to COVID-19. The chain's CDR3 is CASSFGQRNTEAFF. DNA for the CDR3: TGTGCCAGCAGCTTCGGTCAGCGGAACACTGAAGCTTTCTTT.